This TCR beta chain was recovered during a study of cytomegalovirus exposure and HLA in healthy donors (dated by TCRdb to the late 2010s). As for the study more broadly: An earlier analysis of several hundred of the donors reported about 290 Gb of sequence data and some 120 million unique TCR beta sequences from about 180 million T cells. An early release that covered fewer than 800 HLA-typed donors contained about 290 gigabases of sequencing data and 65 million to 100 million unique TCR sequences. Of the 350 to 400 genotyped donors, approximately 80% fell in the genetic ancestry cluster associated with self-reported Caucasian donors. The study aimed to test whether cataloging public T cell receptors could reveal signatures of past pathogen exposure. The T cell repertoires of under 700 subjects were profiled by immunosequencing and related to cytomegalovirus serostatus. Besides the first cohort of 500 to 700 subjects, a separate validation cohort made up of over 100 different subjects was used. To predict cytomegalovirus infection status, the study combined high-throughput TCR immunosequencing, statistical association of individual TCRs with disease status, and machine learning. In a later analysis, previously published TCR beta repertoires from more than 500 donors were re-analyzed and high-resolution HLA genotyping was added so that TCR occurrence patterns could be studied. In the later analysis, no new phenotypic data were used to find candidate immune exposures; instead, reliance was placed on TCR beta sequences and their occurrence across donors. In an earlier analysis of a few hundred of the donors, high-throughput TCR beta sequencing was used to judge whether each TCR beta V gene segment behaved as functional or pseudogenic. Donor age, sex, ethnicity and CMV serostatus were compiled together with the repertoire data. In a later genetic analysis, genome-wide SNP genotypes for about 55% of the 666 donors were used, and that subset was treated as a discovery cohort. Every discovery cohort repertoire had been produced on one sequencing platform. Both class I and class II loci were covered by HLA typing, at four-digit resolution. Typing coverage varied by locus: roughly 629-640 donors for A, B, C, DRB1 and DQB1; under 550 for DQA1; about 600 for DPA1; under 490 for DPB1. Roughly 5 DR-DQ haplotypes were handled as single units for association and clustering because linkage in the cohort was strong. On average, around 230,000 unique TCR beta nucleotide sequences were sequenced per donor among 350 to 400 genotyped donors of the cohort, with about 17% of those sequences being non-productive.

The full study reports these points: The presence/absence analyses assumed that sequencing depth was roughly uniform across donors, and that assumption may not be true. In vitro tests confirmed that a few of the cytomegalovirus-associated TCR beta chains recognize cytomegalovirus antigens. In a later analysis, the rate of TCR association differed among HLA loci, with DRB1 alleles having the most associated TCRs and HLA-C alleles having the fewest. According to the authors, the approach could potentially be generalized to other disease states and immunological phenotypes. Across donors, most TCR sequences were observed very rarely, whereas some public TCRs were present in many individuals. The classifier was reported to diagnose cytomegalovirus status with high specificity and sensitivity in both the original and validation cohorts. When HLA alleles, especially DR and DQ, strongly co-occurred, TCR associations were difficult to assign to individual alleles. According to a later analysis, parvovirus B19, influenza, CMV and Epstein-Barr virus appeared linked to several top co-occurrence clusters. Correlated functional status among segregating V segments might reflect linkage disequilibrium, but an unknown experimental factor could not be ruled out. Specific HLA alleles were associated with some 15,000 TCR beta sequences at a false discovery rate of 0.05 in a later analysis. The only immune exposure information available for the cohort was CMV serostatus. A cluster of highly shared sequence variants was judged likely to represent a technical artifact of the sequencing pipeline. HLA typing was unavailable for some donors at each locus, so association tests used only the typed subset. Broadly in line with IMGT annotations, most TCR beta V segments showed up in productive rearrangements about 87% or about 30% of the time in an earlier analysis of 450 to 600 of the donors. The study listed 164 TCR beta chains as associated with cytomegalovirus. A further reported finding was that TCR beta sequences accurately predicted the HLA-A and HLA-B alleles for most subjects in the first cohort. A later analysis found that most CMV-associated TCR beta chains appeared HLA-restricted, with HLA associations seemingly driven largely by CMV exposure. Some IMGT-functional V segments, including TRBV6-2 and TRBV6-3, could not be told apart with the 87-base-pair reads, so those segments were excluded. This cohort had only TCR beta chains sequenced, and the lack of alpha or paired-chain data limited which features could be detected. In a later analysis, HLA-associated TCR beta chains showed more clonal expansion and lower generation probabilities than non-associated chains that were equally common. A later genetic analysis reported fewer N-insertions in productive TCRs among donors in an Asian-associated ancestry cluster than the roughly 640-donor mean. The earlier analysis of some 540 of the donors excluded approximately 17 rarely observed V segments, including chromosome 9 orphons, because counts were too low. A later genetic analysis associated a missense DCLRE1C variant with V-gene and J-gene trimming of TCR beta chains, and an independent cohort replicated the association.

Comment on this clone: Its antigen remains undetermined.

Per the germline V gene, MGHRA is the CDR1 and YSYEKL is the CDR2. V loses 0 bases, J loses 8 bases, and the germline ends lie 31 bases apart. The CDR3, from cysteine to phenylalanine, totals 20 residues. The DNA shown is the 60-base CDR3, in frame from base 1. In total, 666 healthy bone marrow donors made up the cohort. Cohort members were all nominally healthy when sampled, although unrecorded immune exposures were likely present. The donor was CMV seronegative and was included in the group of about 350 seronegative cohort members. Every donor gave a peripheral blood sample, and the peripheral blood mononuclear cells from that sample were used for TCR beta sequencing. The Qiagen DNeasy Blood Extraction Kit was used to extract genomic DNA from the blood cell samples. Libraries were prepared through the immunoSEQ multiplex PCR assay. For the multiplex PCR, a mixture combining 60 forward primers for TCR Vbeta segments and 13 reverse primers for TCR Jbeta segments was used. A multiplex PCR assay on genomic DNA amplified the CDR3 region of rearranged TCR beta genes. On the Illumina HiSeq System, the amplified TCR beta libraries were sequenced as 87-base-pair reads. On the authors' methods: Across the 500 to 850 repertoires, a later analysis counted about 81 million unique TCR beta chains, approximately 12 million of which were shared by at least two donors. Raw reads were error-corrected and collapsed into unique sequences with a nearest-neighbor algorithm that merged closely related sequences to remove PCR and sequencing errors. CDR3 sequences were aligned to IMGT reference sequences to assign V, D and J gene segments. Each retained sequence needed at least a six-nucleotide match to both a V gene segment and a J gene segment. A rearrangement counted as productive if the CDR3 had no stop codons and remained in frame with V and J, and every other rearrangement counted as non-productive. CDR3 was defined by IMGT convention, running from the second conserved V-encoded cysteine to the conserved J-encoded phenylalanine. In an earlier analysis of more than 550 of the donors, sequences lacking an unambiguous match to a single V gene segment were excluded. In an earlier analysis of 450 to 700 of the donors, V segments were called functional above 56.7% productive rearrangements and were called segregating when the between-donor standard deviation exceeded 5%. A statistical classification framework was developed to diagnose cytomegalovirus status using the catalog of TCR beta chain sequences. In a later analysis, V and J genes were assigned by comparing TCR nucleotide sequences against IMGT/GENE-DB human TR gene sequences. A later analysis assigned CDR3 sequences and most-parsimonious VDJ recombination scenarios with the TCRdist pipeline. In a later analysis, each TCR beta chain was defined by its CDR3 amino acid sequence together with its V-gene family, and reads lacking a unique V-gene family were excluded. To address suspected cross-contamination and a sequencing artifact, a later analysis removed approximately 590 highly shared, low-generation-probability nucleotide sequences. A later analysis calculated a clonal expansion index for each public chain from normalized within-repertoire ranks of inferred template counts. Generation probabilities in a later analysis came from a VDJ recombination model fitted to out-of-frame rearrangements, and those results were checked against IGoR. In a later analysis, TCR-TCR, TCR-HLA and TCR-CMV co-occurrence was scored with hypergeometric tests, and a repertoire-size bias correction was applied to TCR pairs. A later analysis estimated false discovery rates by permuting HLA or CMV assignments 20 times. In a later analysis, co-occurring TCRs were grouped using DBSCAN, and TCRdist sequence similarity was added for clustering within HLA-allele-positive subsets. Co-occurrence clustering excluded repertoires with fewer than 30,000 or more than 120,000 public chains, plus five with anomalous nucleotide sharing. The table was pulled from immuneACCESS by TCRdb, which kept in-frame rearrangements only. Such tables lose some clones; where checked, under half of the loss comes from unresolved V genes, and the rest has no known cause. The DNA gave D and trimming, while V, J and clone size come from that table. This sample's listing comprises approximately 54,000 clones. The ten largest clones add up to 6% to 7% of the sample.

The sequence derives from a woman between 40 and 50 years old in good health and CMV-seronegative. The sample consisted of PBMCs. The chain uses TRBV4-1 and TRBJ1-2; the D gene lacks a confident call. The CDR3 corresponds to CASSQEEIGRRIGSYVGYTF. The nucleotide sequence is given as TGCGCCAGCAGCCAAGAGGAGATAGGACGGAGGATAGGTAGCTATGTAGGCTACACCTTC.